This T cell receptor (beta chain) was captured in a study of blood T cell repertoires in COVID-19. Across the whole study: Whether acute or convalescent, the COVID-19 samples came from the United States, Italy and Spain. PBMCs, B-cell-depleted T cells, or T cells were the source of the cDNA or gDNA that made up the material.

Original methodology: It was from reference gene primer amplification that nucleated cell counts were estimated. The method was immunoSEQ multiplex PCR; TCRdb's version includes in-frame clones alone and lacks a portion of them. V and J calls and clone size are those listed in that table; D and trimming were worked out from the DNA. The sample has hundreds of thousands of clones, nearly 90% seen once. The V gene lost 0 bases and the J gene lost 5 bases, with 10 bases spanning the gap. CDR1 is LGHNA and CDR2 is YSLEER in the germline V gene. The CDR3 has 14 amino acids. The clonotype originates from a young woman who had recovered from COVID-19. This chain links TRBV4-3 with TRBJ1-1, with D maybe TRBD1 (5 bases). The sequenced sample consisted of peripheral blood. The CDR3 region has the DNA TGCGCCAGCAGCCAAGAAAGGTACAGGACTGAAGCTTTCTTT. Protein: CASSQERYRTEAFF.